These 21 T cell receptor beta chains came from one sample sequenced in a study of blood T cell repertoires in COVID-19. The data were produced by immunoSEQ multiplex PCR, yet TCRdb's version contains in-frame clones alone and is incomplete. This table has about 62,000 clones, more than 85% appearing once. Sample: peripheral blood. These receptor sequences come from a man in his 70s with acute or convalescent COVID-19.

V and J are TRBV4-2 and TRBJ2-5; 8 positions match TRBD1. Germline V CDR1 and CDR2: LGHNA, YNFKEQ. The CDR3 runs 13 residues. J was trimmed by 2 bases and V by 4 bases; bases with no gene match: 0. CDR3 coding DNA: TGTGCCAGCAGCCGGACAGGGCAAGAGACCCAGTACTTC. Residues: CASSRTGQETQYF.

The sample holds one count of this clone. This chain's CDR3 is CASSLSTSGRMYTQYF. The CDR3 coding sequence is TGTGCCAGCAGCCTATCGACTAGCGGCCGGATGTATACGCAGTATTTT. The gene calls are TRBV5-4 and TRBJ2-3; 9 nucleotides line up with TRBD2. V was pared by 4 bases and J by 7 bases, with 13 bases of the junction left unmatched. The CDR3 has 16 residues. Germline lookup yields CDR1 SGHNT and CDR2 YYREEE (reference sequence).

The chain employs TRBV2 and TRBJ1-2, with 7 bases fitting TRBD1. With 10 bases clipped from V and 5 bases from J, the junction kept 4 bases outside the gene matches. The CDR3 sequence is 11 residues long. CDR1 and CDR2 (germline): SNHLY, FYNNEI. CDR3 in amino acids: CANGTEYGYTF. The CDR3 coding sequence is TGTGCCAACGGGACAGAATATGGCTACACCTTC.

This clone was picked up a small number of times. The rearrangement joins TRBV9 to TRBJ1-2, with TRBD1 as a possible D gene (5 bases). The CDR3 covers 12 residues. CDR1 SGDLS and CDR2 YYNGEE come from the germline V gene. V was clipped by 2 bases and J by 4 bases, with 6 bases between them. Here the CDR3 DNA reads TGTGCCAGCAGCGTTACAGGCTATGGCTACACCTTC. Residues: CASSVTGYGYTF. The entire variable domain, with the rest obtained from reference TRBV9 and TRBJ1-2, is as follows: DSGVTQTPKHLITATGQRVTLRCSPRSGDLSVYWYQQSLDQGLQFLIQYYNGEERAKGNILERFSAQQFPDLHSELNLSSLELGDSALYFCASSVTGYGYTFGSGTRLTVV.

The V gene is TRBV9, the J gene TRBJ2-3; 13 bases line up with TRBD2. CDR1 and CDR2 from the germline V gene are SGDLS and YYNGEE. The junction had 5 bases not matched to a gene; V was cut back by 3 bases and J by 1 base. The CDR3 loop spans 17 amino acids. In nucleotides, the CDR3 is TGTGCCAGCAGCGGGACTAGCGGGAGTCTGGGCACAGATACGCAGTATTTT. This gives the protein CASSGTSGSLGTDTQYF.

This chain connects TRBV4-2 to TRBJ2-1; 8 positions agree with TRBD2. The J segment lost 2 bases and the V segment lost 3 bases, leaving 0 bases of the junction unmatched. Germline V gives CDR1 LGHNA, CDR2 YNFKEQ. The CDR3 has 14 residues. In nucleotides, the CDR3 is TGTGCCAGCAGCCAGCGGGAGGCCTACAATGAGCAGTTCTTC. This encodes CASSQREAYNEQFF.

This rearrangement joins TRBV7-3 to TRBJ2-3; D remains unclear. Germline assignment: CDR1 SGHTA and CDR2 FQGTGA. The CDR3 totals 14 residues. The germline V and J ends were trimmed by 6 bases and 4 bases, with 14 bases remaining between them. CDR3 amino acids: CASSRSVSADTQYF. CDR3 sequence (DNA): TGTGCCAGCAGTCGCTCCGTCAGCGCAGATACGCAGTATTTT.

This clone was recorded a few times. This chain uses TRBV6-1 with TRBJ1-2, with D possibly TRBD1 on 6 matching bases. Germline lookup yields CDR1 MNHNS and CDR2 SASEGT. The length of the CDR3 is 16 residues. Deletions cut 0 bases from V and 3 bases from J, with 14 bases between. CDR3 residues: CASSEAGTGTDYGYTF. In DNA, the CDR3 is TGTGCCAGCAGTGAAGCGGGAACAGGGACCGACTATGGCTACACCTTC.

This clone was picked up a small number of times. The CDR3 loop is CASSLSIESSPLHF. In nucleotides, the CDR3 is TGTGCCAGCAGCTTAAGCATTGAATCTTCACCCCTCCACTTT. The chain carries TRBV7-9 and TRBJ1-6; no firm D call. The CDR3 contains 14 residues. Between the trimmed V and J ends, which lost 2 bases and 9 bases, there was a span of 11 bases. Germline V gene lookup returns CDR1 SEHNR and CDR2 FQNEAQ (reference sequence).

This CDR3 is CASSLAPEGGDYGYTF. CDR3 bases: TGTGCCAGCAGCTTGGCCCCGGAAGGGGGCGACTATGGCTACACCTTC. The chain recombines TRBV5-6 with TRBJ1-2, with 7 bases aligning to TRBD1. V dropped 0 bases and J dropped 3; count of bases not matched to a gene: 8. CDR1 is SGHDT and CDR2 is YYEEEE in the germline V gene. This CDR3 spans 16 amino acids.

The CDR3 reads CASSLGQGYEQYF. In DNA, the CDR3 is TGTGCCAGCAGTTTAGGACAGGGCTACGAGCAGTACTTC. The J gene is TRBJ2-7, the V gene TRBV6-2 or TRBV6-3; 8 positions agree with TRBD1. The CDR3 consists of 13 residues. CDR1 and CDR2 from the germline V gene are MNHEY and SVGEGT. V shed 4 bases and J 3 bases; nucleotides not matched to a gene: 2.

The chain is built from TRBV27 and TRBJ2-7; the match to TRBD2 covers 8 bases. This CDR3 has 13 amino acids. Germline V gene sequence: CDR1 MNHEY, CDR2 SMNVEV (reference sequence). J gave up 7 bases and V 7 bases, and 9 bases lay outside the gene matches. CDR3 DNA: TGTGCCAGCAAATCCAGCGGGGGAGGGGAGCAGTACTTC. Translated: CASKSSGGGEQYF.

The gene calls are TRBV15 and TRBJ2-5, with 7 nucleotides matching TRBD1. Germline V gene sequence: CDR1 LNHNV, CDR2 YYDKDF (reference sequence). After removal of 7 bases from V and 0 bases from J, the junction contained 5 bases not matched to a gene. The CDR3 is 14 amino acids. This CDR3 is CATKRGPDQETQYF. CDR3 DNA: TGTGCCACCAAAAGGGGGCCGGACCAAGAGACCCAGTACTTC.

The rearrangement links TRBV2 to TRBJ1-2, with 10 bases matching TRBD1. This CDR3 comprises 15 residues. After removal of 7 bases from V and 0 bases from J, the junction contained 5 bases not matched to a gene. Germline V gene data show CDR1 as SNHLY and CDR2 as FYNNEI. The CDR3, as DNA: TGTGCCAGCACGAGACAGGGGGCCTCTAACTATGGCTACACCTTC. Translating gives CASTRQGASNYGYTF.

This chain uses TRBV19 with TRBJ1-5, with 7 positions matching TRBD1. This CDR3 comprises 16 residues. The J segment lost 4 bases and the V segment lost 5 bases, leaving 11 bases of the junction unmatched. CDR1 and CDR2 (germline): LNHDA, SQIVND (reference sequence). CDR3 DNA sequence: TGTGCCAGTAGTTACCTCCCACAGGGGTTAAATCAGCCCCAGCATTTT. Translation gives CASSYLPQGLNQPQHF.

This clone was observed once. The chain uses TRBV11-2 and TRBJ1-5; the D gene is possibly TRBD1 (5 bases). V lost 5 bases to trimming and J lost 5 bases, with 13 bases between them. This CDR3 is 14 amino acids long. Per the germline V gene, CDR1 is SGHAT and CDR2 is FQNNGV. In nucleotides, the CDR3 is TGTGCCAGCAGCGCGGGACTGGGAGATCAGCCCCAGCATTTT. This gives the protein CASSAGLGDQPQHF.

This chain uses TRBV24-1 with TRBJ1-2; D gene uncertain. Germline V gene data show CDR1 as KGHDR and CDR2 as SFDVKD. V lost 5 bases to trimming and J lost 3 bases, with 9 bases between them. CDR3 length: 13 residues. The CDR3 nucleotides are TGTGCCACCAGTGCCCACTCGGACTATGGCTACACCTTC. It is translated as CATSAHSDYGYTF.

The V gene is TRBV3-1 (or the pseudogene TRBV3-2), the J gene TRBJ1-6; D is undetermined. Germline CDR1 is LGHDT and CDR2 is YNNKEL (reference sequence). CDR3 size: 15 residues. The V end was cut by 1 base, the J end by 6 bases, with 10 bases between. CDR3 protein: CASSQATVPNSPLHF. The CDR3 DNA reads as TGTGCCAGCAGCCAAGCAACAGTCCCTAATTCACCCCTCCACTTT.

CDR3 in amino acids: CASSQSGAGNTIYF. The CDR3 DNA reads as TGTGCCAGCAGCCAGTCAGGGGCCGGAAACACCATATATTTT. The rearrangement joins TRBV14 to TRBJ1-3, with D perhaps TRBD1 (6 bases). CDR1 is SGHDN and CDR2 is FVKESK in the germline V gene. V was clipped by 3 bases and J by 4 bases, with 10 bases between them. CDR3 length equals 14 residues.

The gene calls are TRBV5-1 and TRBJ2-3; D is unclear. Trimming stripped 5 bases from V and 2 bases from J, with 6 bases between. The CDR3 contains 12 residues. CDR1 is SGHRS and CDR2 is YFSETQ in the germline V gene. This CDR3 reads CASRSSTDTQYF. CDR3 DNA sequence: TGCGCCAGCAGGTCCTCCACAGATACGCAGTATTTT.

Judged by abundance, this clone is medium-sized. The rearrangement links TRBV24-1 to TRBJ2-7, with D possibly matching TRBD1 (6 bases). Between the trimmed V and J ends, which lost 3 bases and 7 bases, there was a span of 9 bases. Germline V gives CDR1 KGHDR, CDR2 SFDVKD. This CDR3 region has 12 residues. CDR3 nucleotides: TGTGCCACCAGTGATCGCAGGGGTGAGCAGTACTTC. Amino acids: CATSDRRGEQYF.